This record concerns one TCR beta chain sequence. Researchers generated TCR beta cDNA from roughly 520 ng of total RNA, relying on a constant-region primer. For TCR beta, libraries were produced by three nested multiplex PCR rounds using slightly modified ARM-PCR. Investigators reported that the first two PCR rounds, at approximately 11 cycles each, used TRBV1-TRBV30 forward primers with a C-beta reverse primer. From the multiplex PCR reads, TCRdb called clonotypes with MiXCR, one entry per CDR3 protein. The sample gives roughly 100,000 distinct CDR3 sequences, 69% of which show up once; around 9.1% is in the top ten. These data come from a study of tumor-infiltrating lymphocytes in primary liver carcinoma. Across the whole study: Tumors were staged T1-T3 N0M0 and measured about 4 to 11 cm across.

Trimming left V 7 bases short and J 12 bases short, with 21 bases between. The germline CDR1 and CDR2 sequences are MNHEY and SVGAGI. The length of the CDR3 is 13 residues. Taking about 20-31 mg of unsorted bulk tissue, the authors co-extracted RNA and DNA. Uniformly, tumor samples exhibited a viable tumor cell fraction exceeding 90%. V gene TRBV6-5 combines with J gene TRBJ1-1; tentative D call: TRBD1 (6 bases). The TCR comes from a woman aged 55-70 years with primary liver carcinoma and hepatitis B virus infection. The specimen was liver tumor tissue from sampling region 5. Subset noted: tumor region T5, tumor centre. The chain's CDR3 is CASTATGIASTFF. The CDR3 coding sequence is TGTGCCAGCACGGCCACAGGGATAGCTTCGACTTTCTTT.